These T cell receptor beta chains were read from a single sample in a study of T cell responses to AZD1222 COVID-19 vaccine. Sequencing used immunoSEQ multiplex PCR; TCRdb keeps in-frame clones, though not all of them. The sample contains 140,000 or so clones, 85% to 90% of which appear only once. Specimen: peripheral blood, collected 28 days after the second AZD1222 dose. The receptors were sampled from an adult who received the AZD1222 COVID-19 vaccine. The CDR3 runs from the conserved cysteine through the conserved F or W. A D gene is named only where the DNA matches it firmly. The size field is filled for only some rows; it gives once, few, many or a size class.

CDR3 protein: CASSLQGDSGYGYTF; CDR3 DNA: TGCGCCAGCAGCTTACAGGGGGATAGTGGCTATGGCTACACCTTC; clone size: NA; D gene: TRBD1; J gene: TRBJ1-2; V gene: TRBV5-1
CDR3 protein: CASSFVSGGHNEQFF; CDR3 DNA: TGTGCCAGCAGCTTTGTTAGCGGGGGGCACAATGAGCAGTTCTTC; clone size: medium-sized; D gene: TRBD2; J gene: TRBJ2-1; V gene: TRBV7-9
CDR3 protein: CATRMGGMTEAFF; CDR3 DNA: TGTGCCACTAGAATGGGGGGGATGACTGAAGCTTTCTTT; clone size: NA; D gene: NA; J gene: TRBJ1-1; V gene: TRBV19
CDR3 protein: CASGGGFATTGELFF; CDR3 DNA: TGTGCCAGCGGAGGGGGGTTTGCGACCACCGGGGAGCTGTTTTTT; clone size: NA; D gene: NA; J gene: TRBJ2-2; V gene: TRBV7-9
CDR3 protein: CASSLDRGDTIYF; CDR3 DNA: TGTGCCAGCAGTCTGGACAGGGGAGACACCATATATTTT; clone size: NA; D gene: TRBD1; J gene: TRBJ1-3; V gene: TRBV6-5
CDR3 protein: CASSGDTKQAEAFF; CDR3 DNA: TGTGCCAGCAGTGGGGACACCAAGCAGGCTGAAGCTTTCTTT; clone size: NA; D gene: NA; J gene: TRBJ1-1; V gene: TRBV2
CDR3 protein: CATSDPTAQETQYF; CDR3 DNA: TGTGCCACCAGTGATCCGACAGCCCAAGAGACCCAGTACTTC; clone size: once; D gene: NA; J gene: TRBJ2-5; V gene: TRBV24-1
CDR3 protein: CASSLGRGREQYF; CDR3 DNA: TGTGCCAGCAGCTTGGGCAGGGGGCGCGAGCAGTACTTC; clone size: NA; D gene: TRBD1; J gene: TRBJ2-7; V gene: TRBV11-2
CDR3 protein: CAGPGQVSGNTIYF; CDR3 DNA: TGTGCCGGCCCGGGCCAGGTCTCTGGAAACACCATATATTTT; clone size: NA; D gene: NA; J gene: TRBJ1-3; V gene: TRBV7-9
CDR3 protein: CASSLEAGSTYNSPLHF; CDR3 DNA: TGTGCCAGCAGCTTAGAGGCAGGGAGCACCTATAATTCACCCCTCCACTTT; clone size: NA; D gene: NA; J gene: TRBJ1-6; V gene: TRBV7-6
CDR3 protein: CSASYESTDTQYF; CDR3 DNA: TGCAGTGCTAGTTACGAGAGCACAGATACGCAGTATTTT; clone size: once; D gene: NA; J gene: TRBJ2-3; V gene: TRBV20-1
CDR3 protein: CASSRWTPATNEKLFF; CDR3 DNA: TGTGCCAGCAGCCGGTGGACACCCGCAACTAATGAAAAACTGTTTTTT; clone size: NA; D gene: NA; J gene: TRBJ1-4; V gene: TRBV3-1/TRBV3-2
CDR3 protein: CASSERDVADEAFF; CDR3 DNA: TGTGCCAGCAGTGAAAGGGACGTGGCCGATGAAGCTTTCTTT; clone size: NA; D gene: NA; J gene: TRBJ1-1; V gene: TRBV2
CDR3 protein: CASSPPRGTGPYNEQFF; CDR3 DNA: TGTGCCAGCAGCCCCCCACGGGGGACAGGGCCTTACAATGAGCAGTTCTTC; clone size: NA; D gene: TRBD1; J gene: TRBJ2-1; V gene: TRBV5-6
CDR3 protein: CASRRVVGNSPLHF; CDR3 DNA: TGTGCCAGCAGACGTGTGGTCGGTAATTCACCCCTCCACTTT; clone size: NA; D gene: NA; J gene: TRBJ1-6; V gene: TRBV5-6
CDR3 protein: CASSPRLAYSYEQYF; CDR3 DNA: TGTGCCAGCAGCCCCCGACTAGCGTATTCCTACGAGCAGTACTTC; clone size: NA; D gene: TRBD2; J gene: TRBJ2-7; V gene: TRBV7-9
CDR3 protein: CASSLRPRGGYTF; CDR3 DNA: TGTGCCAGCAGCTTGCGTCCCCGGGGCGGCTACACCTTC; clone size: few; D gene: NA; J gene: TRBJ1-2; V gene: TRBV5-6
CDR3 protein: CSASDQGNNSPLHF; CDR3 DNA: TGCAGTGCTAGTGATCAGGGTAATAATTCACCCCTCCACTTT; clone size: once; D gene: NA; J gene: TRBJ1-6; V gene: TRBV20-1
CDR3 protein: CASAGGGPINEQFF; CDR3 DNA: TGTGCCAGCGCAGGGGGAGGGCCGATCAATGAGCAGTTCTTC; clone size: few; D gene: NA; J gene: TRBJ2-1; V gene: TRBV28